This TCR beta chain was obtained from a study of blood T cell repertoires in COVID-19. About the study: Spain, Italy and the United States supplied samples that represented acute and convalescent COVID-19. The analysed material was cDNA or gDNA that came from T cells, B-cell-depleted T cells, or PBMCs.

There are a few counts of this clone. Authors' data handling: The assay estimated nucleated cells by amplifying reference gene primers. The protocol was immunoSEQ multiplex PCR, while the TCRdb copy is restricted to in-frame clones and leaves out a portion. V and J calls and clone size come straight from that table; D and trimming were deduced from the DNA. The sample consists of under 45,000 clones, around 90% of them appearing once. The CDR3 contains 16 residues. V lost 8 bases and J 8 bases, leaving 27 bases between the germline ends. Germline V lookup: CDR1 SNHLY, CDR2 FYNNEI. What was sequenced was peripheral blood. The chain carries TRBV2 and TRBJ1-2; a possible D gene is TRBD1 (5 bases). The receptor comes from a human donor in a cohort sampled during active COVID-19. The CDR3 spells CASAQGSSPRLEGYTF. The CDR3 nucleotides read TGTGCCAGCGCCCAGGGTAGTAGCCCCAGACTTGAGGGCTACACCTTC.